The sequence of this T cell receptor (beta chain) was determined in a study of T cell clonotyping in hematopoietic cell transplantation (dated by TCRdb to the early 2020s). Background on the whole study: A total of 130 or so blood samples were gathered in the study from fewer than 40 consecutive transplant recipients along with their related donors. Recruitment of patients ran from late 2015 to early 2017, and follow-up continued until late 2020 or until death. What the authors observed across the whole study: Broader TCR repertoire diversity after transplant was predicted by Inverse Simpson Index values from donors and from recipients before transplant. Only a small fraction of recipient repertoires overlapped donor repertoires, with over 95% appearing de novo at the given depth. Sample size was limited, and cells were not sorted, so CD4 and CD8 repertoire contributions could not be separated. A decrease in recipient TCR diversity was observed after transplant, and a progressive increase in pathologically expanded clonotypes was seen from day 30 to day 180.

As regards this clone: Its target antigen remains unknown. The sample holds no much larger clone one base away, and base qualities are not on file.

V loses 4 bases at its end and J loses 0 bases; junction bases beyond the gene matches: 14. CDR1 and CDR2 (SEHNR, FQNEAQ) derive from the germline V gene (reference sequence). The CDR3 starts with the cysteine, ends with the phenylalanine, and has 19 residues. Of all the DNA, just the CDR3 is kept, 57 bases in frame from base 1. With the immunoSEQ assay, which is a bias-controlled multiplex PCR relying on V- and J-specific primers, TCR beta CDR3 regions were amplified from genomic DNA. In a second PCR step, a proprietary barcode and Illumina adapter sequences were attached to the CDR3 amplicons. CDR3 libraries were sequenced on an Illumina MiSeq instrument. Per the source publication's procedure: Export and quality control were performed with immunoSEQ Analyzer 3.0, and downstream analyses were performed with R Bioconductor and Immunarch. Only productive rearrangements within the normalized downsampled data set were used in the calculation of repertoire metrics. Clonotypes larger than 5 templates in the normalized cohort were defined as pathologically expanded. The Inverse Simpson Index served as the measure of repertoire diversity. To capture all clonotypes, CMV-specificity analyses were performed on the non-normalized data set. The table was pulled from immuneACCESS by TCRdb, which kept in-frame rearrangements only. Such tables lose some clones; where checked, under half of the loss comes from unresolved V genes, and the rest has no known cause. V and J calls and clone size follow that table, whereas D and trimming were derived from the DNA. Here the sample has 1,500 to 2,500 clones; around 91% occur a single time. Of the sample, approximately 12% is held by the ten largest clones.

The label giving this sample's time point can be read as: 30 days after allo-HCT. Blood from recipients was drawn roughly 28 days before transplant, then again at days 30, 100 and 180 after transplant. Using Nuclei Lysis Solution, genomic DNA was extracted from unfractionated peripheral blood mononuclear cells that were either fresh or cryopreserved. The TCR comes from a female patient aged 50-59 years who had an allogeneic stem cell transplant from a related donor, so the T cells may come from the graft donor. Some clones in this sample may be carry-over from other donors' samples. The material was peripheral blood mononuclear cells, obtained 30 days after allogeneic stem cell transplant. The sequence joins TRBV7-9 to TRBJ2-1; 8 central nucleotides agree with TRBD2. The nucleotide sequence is TGTGCCAGCAGCTCCAGACTGGGGCGGGAGGACTTCTCCTACAATGAGCAGTTCTTC. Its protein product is CASSSRLGREDFSYNEQFF.